Presented here are 24 T cell receptor beta chains from one specimen sequenced in a study of blood T cell repertoires in COVID-19. Profiled with immunoSEQ multiplex PCR; TCRdb holds only in-frame clones, not every one. The top ten hold 7% to 10% of the sample, which has around 57,000 clones, 80% to 90% seen once. The sample consisted of peripheral blood. Receptors were obtained from a man aged 45-65 years with active COVID-19.

This chain joins TRBV10-3 and TRBJ2-5, with 11 bases identical to TRBD2. V shed 7 bases, J shed 5 bases, and the junction held 9 bases outside the gene matches. The CDR3 runs 15 residues. The V gene's germline CDR1 is ENHRY and CDR2 SYGVKD. Here the CDR3 DNA reads TGTGCCATCAAGAGTAGCGGGAGGGGGCATGAGACCCAGTACTTC. This gives the protein CAIKSSGRGHETQYF.

V and J are TRBV24-1 and TRBJ2-5; the D gene is possibly TRBD1 (7 bases). The CDR3 length is 13 residues. The V end was cut by 7 bases, the J end by 4 bases, with 12 bases between. Germline CDR1 KGHDR, CDR2 SFDVKD. The DNA of the CDR3 is TGTGCCACCAGATCAGGGGGAGGAGAGACCCAGTACTTC. It is translated as CATRSGGGETQYF.

The V call is TRBV28, the J call TRBJ2-7; weak D call: TRBD1 (6 bases). Trimming shortened V by 5 bases and J by 3 bases, and 17 bases separated the two germline ends. The CDR3 runs 15 residues. Germline V CDR1 and CDR2: MDHEN, SYDVKM. CDR3 sequence reads: CASSLPGGRGYEQYF. CDR3 coding DNA: TGTGCCAGCAGTCTCCCAGGAGGCAGGGGCTACGAGCAGTACTTC. The variable domain in full, with the rest retrieved from reference TRBV28 and TRBJ2-7, is DVKVTQSSRYLVKRTGEKVFLECVQDMDHENMFWYRQDPGLGLRLIYFSYDVKMKEKGDIPEGYSVSREKKERFSLILESASTNQTSMYLCASSLPGGRGYEQYFGPGTRLTVT.

CDR3 nucleotides: TGCGCCAGCAGCTTGGGGCAGATCACCGGGGAGCTGTTTTTT. This gives the protein CASSLGQITGELFF. The rearrangement joins TRBV5-1 to TRBJ2-2; D is uncertain. Germline V lookup: CDR1 SGHRS, CDR2 YFSETQ. The CDR3 totals 14 residues. The V end lost 0 bases, the J end lost 4 bases, and 7 bases lay between the germline ends.

V gene TRBV4-1 combines with J gene TRBJ2-1; 8 bases match TRBD2. The germline CDR1 and CDR2 sequences are MGHRA and YSYEKL. Trimming cost V 2 bases and J 2 bases; bases outside gene matches: 8. The CDR3 has 17 residues. In nucleotides, the CDR3 is TGCGCCAGCAGCCAAAAGGGAGCGGGACTAGCCTACAATGAGCAGTTCTTC. Protein: CASSQKGAGLAYNEQFF.

The rearrangement links TRBV6-5 to TRBJ2-3, with 8 bases lining up with TRBD2. The V gene's germline CDR1 is MNHEY and CDR2 SVGAGI. V was pared by 6 bases and J by 4 bases, with 9 bases of the junction left unmatched. CDR3 length: 15 amino acids. Written as DNA, the CDR3 is TGTGCCAGCAGATCCTCCGGGACTAGGGCAGATACGCAGTATTTT. Translation gives CASRSSGTRADTQYF.

The chain carries TRBV27 and TRBJ2-1, with 13 bases identical to TRBD2. Trimming cost V 3 bases and J 0 bases; bases outside gene matches: 5. This CDR3 spans 18 amino acids. The germline gives CDR1 MNHEY, CDR2 SMNVEV (reference sequence). DNA for the CDR3: TGTGCCAGCAGTTTTACTAGCGGGAGGGGGAGCTCCTACAATGAGCAGTTCTTC. Translated, it gives CASSFTSGRGSSYNEQFF.

The J gene is TRBJ1-3, the V gene TRBV7-2; D call uncertain. The CDR3 spans 15 residues. V dropped 5 bases and J dropped 0 bases, with 11 bases sitting between them. The V gene's germline CDR1 is SGHTA and CDR2 FQGNSA. CDR3 coding DNA: TGTGCCAGCAGCCCCCAGGTGGGCTCTGGAAACACCATATATTTT. Its protein product is CASSPQVGSGNTIYF.

The rearrangement joins TRBV11-2 to TRBJ1-1, with 7 bases that match TRBD1. The germline V gene has CDR1 SGHAT and CDR2 FQNNGV. CDR3 length equals 13 residues. The V gene end was trimmed by 6 bases and the J gene end by 4 bases; junction bases not matched to a gene: 5. The CDR3 sequence is CASRRGQATEAFF. In DNA, the CDR3 is TGTGCCAGCAGGAGGGGGCAGGCCACTGAAGCTTTCTTT.

The rearrangement joins TRBV27 to TRBJ2-2, with D tentatively TRBD2 (5 bases). Trimming cost V 7 bases and J 6 bases, with 18 bases left between them. Germline CDR1 and CDR2: MNHEY and SMNVEV (reference sequence). The CDR3 length is 15 residues. The DNA for the CDR3 is TGTGCCAGCACTTCTAGCTCTTGGGCAGCCGGGGAGCTGTTTTTT. It is translated as CASTSSSWAAGELFF.

Of note for this clone: The junction departs from germline at one end; a sequencing error may be responsible. V gene TRBV28 combines with J gene TRBJ2-7; 9 nucleotides align to TRBD2. The CDR3 is made up of 16 amino acids. The germline gives CDR1 MDHEN, CDR2 SYDVKM. This chain's CDR3 is CVSSSKEAGGRYEQYF. As DNA, the CDR3 is TGTGTCAGCAGTTCCAAAGAGGCGGGGGGGCGCTACGAGCAGTACTTC.

The gene calls are TRBV9 and TRBJ2-1; D remains ambiguous. Between the trimmed V and J ends, which lost 0 bases and 0 bases, there was a span of 7 bases. Germline CDR1 SGDLS, CDR2 YYNGEE. The CDR3 runs to 15 residues. CDR3 region: CASSVESSSYNEQFF. CDR3 coding DNA: TGTGCCAGCAGCGTAGAGTCGAGCTCCTACAATGAGCAGTTCTTC.

J is TRBJ2-1 and V is TRBV7-2; tentative D call: TRBD2 (6 bases). This CDR3 has 14 amino acids. With 5 bases removed from V and 1 base from J, the gap between germline ends came to 9 bases. Germline V gene data show CDR1 as SGHTA and CDR2 as FQGNSA. CDR3 DNA sequence: TGTGCCAGCAGCCTTAGCGGATCCTACAATGAGCAGTTCTTC. Protein: CASSLSGSYNEQFF. The whole variable domain, filled in from reference TRBV7-2 and TRBJ2-1, reads GAGVSQSPSNKVTEKGKDVELRCDPISGHTALYWYRQSLGQGLEFLIYFQGNSAPDKSGLPSDRFSAERTGGSVSTLTIQRTQQEDSAVYLCASSLSGSYNEQFFGPGTRLTVL.

This rearrangement joins TRBV4-2 to TRBJ2-1; 9 bases are shared with TRBD2. V was clipped by 1 base and J by 4 bases; unmatched bases: 2. CDR1 and CDR2 from the germline V gene are LGHNA and YNFKEQ. The CDR3 is made up of 15 amino acids. The CDR3 DNA reads as TGTGCCAGCAGCCAAGGGACTAGCGCGTACAATGAGCAGTTCTTC. Translation gives CASSQGTSAYNEQFF.

The V call is TRBV25-1, the J call TRBJ2-6; D may be TRBD1 (6 bases). The germline CDR1 and CDR2 sequences are MGHDK and SYGVNS. Deletions cut 1 base from V and 1 base from J, with 8 bases between. The CDR3 runs to 16 residues. The CDR3 bases are TGTGCCAGCAGTGAATTCGGGACATCTGGGGCCAACGTCCTGACTTTC. It specifies CASSEFGTSGANVLTF.

This clone was observed once. DNA of the CDR3: TGTGCCAGCAGCCCGGGACAGGCCTATGGCTACACCTTC. This gives the protein CASSPGQAYGYTF. The rearrangement links TRBV11-2 to TRBJ1-2; 8 bases align to TRBD1. The CDR3 consists of 13 residues. Per germline, CDR1 SGHAT and CDR2 FQNNGV. V gave up 5 bases and J gave up 4 bases; unmatched junction bases: 3. The full variable domain, in which reference TRBV11-2 and TRBJ1-2 provide the parts outside the CDR3, is EAGVAQSPRYKIIEKRQSVAFWCNPISGHATLYWYQQILGQGPKLLIQFQNNGVVDDSQLPKDRFSAERLKGVDSTLKIQPAKLEDSAVYLCASSPGQAYGYTFGSGTRLTVV.

The V gene is TRBV27, the J gene TRBJ2-1; the D gene is possibly TRBD1 (6 bases). CDR3 size: 14 residues. V was cut by 6 bases and J by 4 bases, with 13 bases left in between. In germline, CDR1 is MNHEY, CDR2 SMNVEV (reference sequence). This CDR3 is CASSPGQMYNEQFF. In nucleotides, the CDR3 is TGTGCCAGCAGCCCCGGACAGATGTACAATGAGCAGTTCTTC.

J is TRBJ1-2 and V is TRBV2; TRBD1 matches 8 bases. The CDR3 extends over 16 amino acids. In germline, CDR1 is SNHLY, CDR2 FYNNEI. Losses at the gene ends were 6 bases for V and 5 bases for J; bases not matched to a gene: 14. CDR3: CASRSGTGAGLYGYTF. As DNA, the CDR3 is TGTGCCAGCAGGTCCGGGACAGGCGCAGGATTATATGGCTACACCTTC.

This clone was picked up a small number of times. The chain combines TRBV4-3 with TRBJ1-6, with 9 positions matching TRBD1. Germline loops: CDR1 LGHNA, CDR2 YSLEER. CDR3 size: 16 residues. After removal of 0 bases from V and 11 bases from J, the junction contained 8 bases not matched to a gene. CDR3 residues: CASSQDYRTGATPLHF. CDR3 DNA: TGCGCCAGCAGCCAAGATTATCGGACAGGGGCGACACCCCTCCACTTT.

This clone was seen only a few times. The rearrangement joins TRBV4-3 to TRBJ1-5, with D hard to call. The CDR3 is 15 amino acids. The V end lost 1 base, the J end lost 4 bases, and 11 bases lay between the germline ends. Germline V gene lookup returns CDR1 LGHNA and CDR2 YSLEER. The CDR3 is CASSQGHGSNQPQHF. CDR3 sequence (DNA): TGCGCCAGCAGCCAAGGACACGGGAGTAATCAGCCCCAGCATTTT.

The chain employs TRBV7-9 and TRBJ1-5; D call uncertain. The V gene's germline CDR1 is SEHNR and CDR2 FQNEAQ (reference sequence). Trimming removed 6 bases at V and 0 bases at J, with 6 bases between. The CDR3 totals 13 residues. CDR3: CASSENSNQPQHF. CDR3 DNA: TGTGCCAGCAGTGAGAATAGCAATCAGCCCCAGCATTTT.

This sequence joins TRBV7-9 and TRBJ2-3; D unclear. The CDR3 length is 15 residues. The V end was cut by 3 bases, the J end by 2 bases, with 12 bases between. Germline CDR1 reads SEHNR; CDR2 reads FQNEAQ (reference sequence). CDR3 residues: CASSFQAKHTDTQYF. In DNA, the CDR3 is TGTGCCAGCAGCTTTCAGGCAAAGCACACAGATACGCAGTATTTT.

This chain links TRBV5-1 with TRBJ2-6, with 10 bases aligning to TRBD1. Germline CDR1 SGHRS, CDR2 YFSETQ. The CDR3 is 20 residues long. V was clipped by 1 base and J by 2 bases; unmatched bases: 12. The CDR3 region has the DNA TGCGCCAGCAGCTTGAGGTTTCAAGACAGGGGGCTCCCTGGGGCCAACGTCCTGACTTTC. Translation: CASSLRFQDRGLPGANVLTF.

This clone has only one observation. This chain joins TRBV29-1 and TRBJ1-2; 12 bases are a match to TRBD1. The CDR3 is 15 amino acids. Trimming removed 7 bases from V and 7 bases from J; junction bases left unmatched: 13. CDR1 and CDR2 (germline): SQVTM, ANQGSEA. CDR3: CSAYGTGGARGGYTF. The DNA of the CDR3 is TGCAGCGCCTACGGGACAGGGGGCGCAAGGGGTGGCTACACCTTC. The complete variable domain, with remaining parts taken from reference TRBV29-1 and TRBJ1-2, reads SAVISQKPSRDICQRGTSLTIQCQVDSQVTMMFWYRQQPGQSLTLIATANQGSEATYESGFVIDKFPISRPNLTFSTLTVSNMSPEDSSIYLCSAYGTGGARGGYTFGSGTRLTVV.